This TCR beta chain came from a study of CD8 T cells in Susac syndrome. Looking at the study overall: When their blood was taken, the Susac syndrome patients had either not yet had any therapy, were taking corticosteroids, or were taking intravenous immunoglobulin alone.

The CDR3 covers 13 residues. Trimming removed 7 bases from V and 9 bases from J, with 16 bases in between. In germline, CDR1 is MNHEY, CDR2 SVGEGT. RNA amounts of roughly 0.5 to 1 ug underwent reverse transcription with random hexamers. One entry per CDR3 protein results from TCRdb running MiXCR on the immunoSEQ multiplex PCR reads. The sample lists approximately 210,000 distinct CDR3 sequences; about 94% were seen once. TEMRA cells were enriched by FACS, while CD8+ and CD4+ T cells were obtained through a negative isolation that was performed magnetically. Input material: CD4+ T cells from PBMCs. This receptor was taken from a human donor with Susac syndrome. J is TRBJ1-5 and V is TRBV6-2 or TRBV6-3, with D perhaps TRBD1 (5 bases). The CDR3 DNA is TGTGCCAGCACCCCCTGGCAGGGCTGGCCCCAGCATTTT. Translated: CASTPWQGWPQHF.